The 27 T cell receptor beta chains below come from one sample, sequenced in a study of blood T cells in healthy people across ages. With a J-beta primer mix and a sample-barcoded 5' primer, a second PCR ran roughly 6 to 12 cycles. TCRdb reprocessed the 5' RACE reads via MiXCR and lists one record per CDR3 protein. The sample carries 1.5 million to 2 million distinct CDR3 sequences, around 48% recorded once. The sequenced sample consisted of blood. The receptors here all came from a woman aged 40 to 50 in good health.

The table lists this clonotype with a few counts. For the CDR3, the DNA is TGCGCCAGCAGCTTGGAGACCGAACTCCCTTATGGCTACACCTTC. Encoded protein: CASSLETELPYGYTF. The chain links TRBV5-1 to TRBJ1-2; D uncertain. The CDR3 runs to 15 residues. Germline V gene data show CDR1 as SGHRS and CDR2 as YFSETQ. V was pared by 0 bases and J by 5 bases, with 14 bases between.

The chain carries TRBV5-1 and TRBJ2-1; 12 bases are shared with TRBD1. The junction had 11 bases not matched to a gene; V was cut back by 3 bases and J by 7 bases. The CDR3 extends over 17 amino acids. The germline gives CDR1 SGHRS, CDR2 YFSETQ. CDR3 sequence (DNA): TGCGCCAGCAGCTGGGGCCCCGGGACAGGGGGCGGGAATGAGCAGTTCTTC. Translated, it gives CASSWGPGTGGGNEQFF.

The gene calls are TRBV29-1 and TRBJ1-1; D not resolved. V gave up 7 bases and J gave up 6 bases, with 15 bases separating them. Per germline, CDR1 SQVTM and CDR2 ANQGSEA. There are 12 residues in the CDR3. CDR3 residues: CSARLIDSEAFF. In nucleotides, the CDR3 is TGCAGCGCTAGACTAATAGACTCTGAAGCTTTCTTT. Full variable domain (remainder filled in from reference TRBV29-1 and TRBJ1-1): SAVISQKPSRDICQRGTSLTIQCQVDSQVTMMFWYRQQPGQSLTLIATANQGSEATYESGFVIDKFPISRPNLTFSTLTVSNMSPEDSSIYLCSARLIDSEAFFGQGTRLTVV.

As to this clonotype: It is unclear where the CDR3 begins or ends on the DNA, so no DNA is shown, and the CDR3 is as TCRdb lists it. This chain joins TRBV20-1 and TRBJ1-6; the table's D call of TRBD1 was not tested on the DNA. In germline, CDR1 is DFQATT, CDR2 SNEGSKA (reference sequence). The CDR3 is 16 residues long, ends included. CDR3 sequence reads: CSARVTSGQGDSPLHF.

V is TRBV2 and J is TRBJ1-5; D is possibly TRBD1 (5 bases). Germline V gene sequence: CDR1 SNHLY, CDR2 FYNNEI. V lost 4 bases to trimming and J lost 3 bases, with 10 bases between them. The CDR3 is made up of 14 amino acids. In DNA, the CDR3 is TGTGCCAGCAGTGGTTCAGGGCTCAATCAGCCCCAGCATTTT. This gives the protein CASSGSGLNQPQHF.

This chain connects TRBV20-1 to TRBJ2-3; tentatively, D is TRBD1 or TRBD2 (6 bases each). The CDR3 is made up of 16 amino acids. Germline assignment: CDR1 DFQATT and CDR2 SNEGSKA (reference sequence). V was pared by 3 bases and J by 2 bases, with 18 bases between. The CDR3 reads CSASGGHERYTDTQYF. DNA of the CDR3: TGCAGTGCTAGCGGGGGACACGAACGCTACACAGATACGCAGTATTTT.

In regard to this clonotype: A much larger clone lies a single base off, so this may be a read error. The chain has TRBV2 and TRBJ2-1; D may match TRBD1 or TRBD2 (6 bases each). The J call is uncertain, as TRBJ2-7 better fits the DNA end. Germline V gene data show CDR1 as SNHLY and CDR2 as FYNNEI. The CDR3 sequence is 12 residues long. The CDR3 spells CASTRGHNEQYF. The CDR3 DNA is TGTGCCAGCACGCGGGGACACAATGAGCAGTACTTC.

V is TRBV20-1 and J is TRBJ1-2, with D perhaps matching TRBD1 (6 bases). V lost 0 bases and J lost 4, with 15 bases in between. In germline, CDR1 is DFQATT, CDR2 SNEGSKA (reference sequence). The length of the CDR3 is 15 residues. CDR3 sequence reads: CSARDLRTALYGYTF. As DNA, the CDR3 is TGCAGTGCTAGAGATCTTCGGACAGCCCTCTATGGCTACACCTTC.

The rearrangement joins TRBV5-6 to TRBJ2-1, with D perhaps TRBD1 (6 bases). Deletions cut 3 bases from V and 0 bases from J, with 19 bases between. CDR1 is SGHDT and CDR2 is YYEEEE in the germline V gene. CDR3 size: 18 residues. The CDR3 spells CASSSPYRDPSSYNEQFF. DNA of the CDR3: TGTGCCAGCAGCTCCCCTTACAGGGATCCAAGCTCCTACAATGAGCAGTTCTTC. The variable domain in full, completed from reference TRBV5-6 and TRBJ2-1, reads DAGVTQSPTHLIKTRGQQVTLRCSPKSGHDTVSWYQQALGQGPQFIFQYYEEEERQRGNFPDRFSGHQFPNYSSELNVNALLLGDSALYLCASSSPYRDPSSYNEQFFGPGTRLTVL.

The chain has TRBV15 and TRBJ1-1; TRBD1 is a possible D gene (6 bases). V was cut by 0 bases and J by 6 bases, with 17 bases left in between. The CDR3 loop spans 16 amino acids. In germline, CDR1 is LNHNV, CDR2 YYDKDF (reference sequence). As DNA, the CDR3 is TGTGCCACCAGCAGAGAAGGGGGGAGCCGGGGGGCTGAAGCTTTCTTT. It yields the protein CATSREGGSRGAEAFF.

The genes are TRBV12-3 or TRBV12-4 and TRBJ2-3; TRBD2 matches at 9 bases. CDR3 length: 16 amino acids. Trimming at V came to 6 bases and at J to 2 bases, leaving 9 bases not matched to a gene. The CDR3 coding sequence is TGTGCCAGCAGCCGATCGGCGGGGGGGCTCACAGATACGCAGTATTTT. Translation gives CASSRSAGGLTDTQYF.

The chain has TRBV29-1 and TRBJ2-1, with unresolved D. V gave up 6 bases and J gave up 9 bases, with 9 bases separating them. CDR3 length equals 10 residues. Per germline, CDR1 SQVTM and CDR2 ANQGSEA. The CDR3 loop is CSVRTFEQFF. In nucleotides, the CDR3 is TGCAGCGTGCGGACGTTTGAGCAGTTCTTC.

This clonotype appeared a few times. The chain recombines TRBV7-3 with TRBJ2-1; 8 bases map to TRBD2. This CDR3 is built from 13 residues. CDR1 and CDR2 from the germline V gene are SGHTA and FQGTGA. Trimming took 6 bases from V and 9 from J; bases not matched to a gene: 7. CDR3 nucleotide sequence: TGTGCCAGCAGTTTAGCGGGGTGGGGTGAGCAGTTCTTC. It yields the protein CASSLAGWGEQFF.

J is TRBJ2-1 and V is TRBV4-2; perhaps TRBD2 as D (5 bases). The CDR3 runs to 19 residues. V was shortened by 0 bases and J by 0 bases, with 18 bases between the two germline ends. Germline-derived CDR1 and CDR2 are LGHNA and YNFKEQ. The CDR3 here is CASSQDWASPSSSYNEQFF. For the CDR3, the DNA is TGTGCCAGCAGCCAAGATTGGGCTAGCCCGTCGAGCTCCTACAATGAGCAGTTCTTC.

This chain links TRBV20-1 with TRBJ2-1, with 10 nucleotides matching TRBD2. Germline V lookup: CDR1 DFQATT, CDR2 SNEGSKA (reference sequence). Losses at the gene ends were 5 bases for V and 6 bases for J; bases not matched to a gene: 4. The CDR3 contains 13 residues. The CDR3 spells CSAGRTSGNEQFF. DNA of the CDR3: TGCAGTGCTGGACGGACTAGCGGCAATGAGCAGTTCTTC.

The chain joins TRBV29-1 to TRBJ2-6; D possibly matches TRBD1 or TRBD2 (5 bases each). The germline V gene has CDR1 SQVTM and CDR2 ANQGSEA. The CDR3 length is 16 residues. V was shortened by 8 bases and J by 0 bases, with 17 bases between the two germline ends. The CDR3 DNA reads TGCAGCATCCGGGGCCGTGCGTTCTCTGGGGCCAACGTCCTGACTTTC. Its translation is CSIRGRAFSGANVLTF.

For this clonotype: Germline is not matched at one junction end, which may reflect a read error. The chain is built from TRBV6-6 and TRBJ2-3; D possibly corresponds to TRBD1 (6 bases). This CDR3 has 15 amino acids. Germline CDR1 MNHNY, CDR2 SVGAGI (reference sequence). The CDR3 spells CASSYSWRTEDTRYF. CDR3 sequence (DNA): TGTGCCAGCAGTTACTCGTGGAGGACAGAAGATACGCGGTATTTT.

There are a few counts of this clonotype. CDR3 protein: CSVVAGVPETQYF. The CDR3 DNA is TGCAGCGTTGTAGCAGGGGTCCCAGAGACCCAGTACTTC. The gene calls are TRBV29-1 and TRBJ2-4, with D tentatively TRBD1 (6 bases). The DNA end lines up better with TRBJ2-5; the J call may be wrong. CDR1 SQVTM and CDR2 ANQGSEA come from the germline V gene. This CDR3 spans 13 amino acids.

The V call is TRBV6-5, the J call TRBJ2-6; tentatively, D is TRBD1 (5 bases). The CDR3 extends over 15 amino acids. Between the trimmed V and J ends, which lost 6 bases and 2 bases, there was a span of 11 bases. The V gene's germline CDR1 is MNHEY and CDR2 SVGAGI. The CDR3 DNA reads as TGTGCCAGCAGGAACCCAGGGACTGGGGCCAACGTCCTGACTTTC. Its protein is CASRNPGTGANVLTF.

The genes are TRBV20-1 and TRBJ2-3, with D uncertain. Trimming shortened V by 0 bases and J by 0 bases, and 10 bases separated the two germline ends. Per germline, CDR1 DFQATT and CDR2 SNEGSKA (reference sequence). This CDR3 region has 15 residues. The CDR3 bases are TGCAGTGCTAGAGATTTGCTATCTAGCACAGATACGCAGTATTTT. This encodes CSARDLLSSTDTQYF.

This clonotype was recorded only once. The chain joins TRBV6-2 or TRBV6-3 to TRBJ2-1; no reliable D call. This CDR3 contains 13 residues. Germline V gene data show CDR1 as MNHEY and CDR2 as SVGEGT. V was shortened by 2 bases and J by 6 bases, with 8 bases between the two germline ends. The DNA of the CDR3 is TGTGCCAGCAGTTACATGGCTGCCAATGAGCAGTTCTTC. As protein: CASSYMAANEQFF.

The genes are TRBV2 and TRBJ2-3, with a tentative D call TRBD1 (7 bases). Germline CDR1 SNHLY, CDR2 FYNNEI. Trimming took off 6 bases at V and 3 bases at J, with 13 bases between the two ends. This CDR3 contains 14 residues. Written as DNA, the CDR3 is TGTGCCAGCAGGGAGGGACAGCCGACAGATACGCAGTATTTT. Its protein product is CASREGQPTDTQYF.

This clonotype was detected only once. The chain uses TRBV28 and TRBJ1-2, with a possible D match to TRBD1 (6 bases). V lost 7 bases to trimming and J lost 2 bases, with 17 bases between them. This CDR3 is built from 15 residues. CDR1 is MDHEN, CDR2 SYDVKM, per germline. The CDR3 sequence: CASTLGTNVNYGYTF. Written as DNA, the CDR3 is TGTGCCAGCACCCTTGGGACAAACGTAAACTATGGCTACACCTTC.

This sequence joins TRBV6-5 and TRBJ1-4; TRBD1 is a possible D gene (6 bases). The CDR3 runs to 14 residues. Germline V gene data show CDR1 as MNHEY and CDR2 as SVGAGI. The germline V and J ends were trimmed by 4 bases and 14 bases, with 20 bases remaining between them. CDR3 coding DNA: TGTGCCAGCAGTTCAGCAGGGGAAGGTGTAAACCTGTTTTTT. The encoded protein is CASSSAGEGVNLFF.

In its sample, this clonotype was seen a few times. Relative to the germline gene, one junction end is altered; a read error may explain this. The gene calls are TRBV7-9 and TRBJ2-3, with D perhaps TRBD2 (5 bases). Germline CDR1 SEHNR, CDR2 FQNEAQ (reference sequence). The CDR3 extends over 18 amino acids. This CDR3 reads CASSSRGRAQESTDAQYF. In DNA, the CDR3 is TGTGCCAGCAGCTCCCGGGGTAGGGCCCAGGAAAGCACAGATGCGCAGTATTTT.

The chain carries TRBV4-3 and TRBJ2-5; weak D call: TRBD2 (6 bases). This CDR3 region has 15 residues. CDR1 and CDR2 from the germline V gene are LGHNA and YSLEER. Trimming shortened V by 1 base and J by 1 base, and 10 bases separated the two germline ends. CDR3 DNA: TGCGCCAGCAGCCAAGGTCGAGCGGGCCAAGAGACCCAGTACTTC. This sequence encodes CASSQGRAGQETQYF.

The rearrangement uses TRBV28 and TRBJ1-5, with D possibly matching TRBD1 (5 bases). The length of the CDR3 is 14 residues. Trimming left V 1 base short and J 5 bases short, with 9 bases between. Germline CDR1 is MDHEN and CDR2 is SYDVKM. CDR3 in amino acids: CASSLSGDYQPQHF. As DNA, the CDR3 is TGTGCCAGCAGTTTATCTGGGGACTATCAGCCCCAGCATTTT.